This TCR beta chain was captured by sequencing in a study of patients and donors after allogeneic stem cell transplantation. TCRdb processed the RT-PCR reads anew with MiXCR; each CDR3 protein has one entry. This sample has 200,000 to 250,000 distinct CDR3 sequences, with 13% to 15% found just once. The V end lost 0 bases, the J end lost 7 bases, and 13 bases lay between the germline ends. The CDR3 has 15 amino acids. Germline V gene sequence: CDR1 ENHRY, CDR2 SYGVKD. This clonotype was found many times. The TCR comes from a human donor who was either an allogeneic HSCT recipient or a stem cell or donor lymphocyte infusion donor (not recorded which). It is not recorded whose cells these are; they may come from a transplant donor. The rearrangement joins TRBV10-3 to TRBJ1-5, with D perhaps TRBD1 (6 bases). Sequenced sample: blood, either unsorted or a sorted T cell fraction (not recorded which). The CDR3 reads CAISESAGAGQPQHF. The CDR3 DNA follows: TGTGCCATCAGTGAGTCAGCGGGGGCTGGGCAGCCCCAGCATTTT.